This T cell receptor beta chain was documented in a study of blood T cells in healthy people across ages. Notes on the study in general: A roughly linear age-dependent decrease characterized TCR beta diversity per million T cells. Naive CD4+ cells and diversity were both higher in long-lived donors than in aged donors.

Only a few counts were recorded for this clonotype. Its antigen remains unidentified. Together with a sample-barcoded 5' primer, a J-beta primer mix was included in a second PCR lasting about 7 to 12 cycles. Every sample gave at least 2.5 million paired-end reads containing CDR3. TCRdb fed the 5' RACE reads into MiXCR, producing one record per CDR3 protein. The data show around 1.5 million distinct CDR3 sequences, with around 55% seen just once and about 6.7% held by the top ten. This CDR3 has 15 residues. V gave up 6 bases and J gave up 6 bases; unmatched junction bases: 13. CDR1 and CDR2 (germline): MGHRA, YSYEKL.

V and J are TRBV4-1 and TRBJ1-2; 7 positions agree with TRBD1. The sequence was obtained from a man between 18 and 29 years old in good health. The sequenced sample consisted of blood. The CDR3: CASSKRQGRTDGYTF. Written as DNA, the CDR3 is TGCGCCAGCAGTAAAAGACAGGGAAGAACGGATGGCTACACCTTC.